Shown below are 12 T cell receptor beta chains from a single sample sequenced in a study of CD8 T cells in Susac syndrome. Random hexamers were used to reverse transcribe an amount of about 0.45 to 1 ug RNA. TCRdb re-analysed the immunoSEQ multiplex PCR reads in MiXCR, keeping a single row per CDR3 protein. This table holds 200,000 to 250,000 distinct CDR3 sequences, roughly 93% found once. The sequencing sample was made of CD4+ T cells from PBMCs. The receptors originated from a human donor with multiple sclerosis.

The chain is built from TRBV15 and TRBJ2-3; D unclear. The germline CDR1 and CDR2 sequences are LNHNV and YYDKDF (reference sequence). The length of the CDR3 is 13 residues. Trimming shortened V by 4 bases and J by 3 bases, and 8 bases separated the two germline ends. The CDR3 nucleotides read TGTGCCACCAGCAAGGGCGGAACAGATACGCAGTATTTT. Amino acid sequence: CATSKGGTDTQYF.

The CDR3 coding sequence is TGCAGTGCCCGCGACGGGACTTCGGTTGGAGAGACCCAGTACTTC. It translates to CSARDGTSVGETQYF. The rearrangement joins TRBV20-1 to TRBJ2-5; perhaps TRBD2 as D (6 bases). The germline V gene encodes CDR1 DFQATT and CDR2 SNEGSKA (reference sequence). Trimming removed 6 bases from V and 4 bases from J, with 21 bases in between. This CDR3 is 15 amino acids long.

The chain employs TRBV9 and TRBJ1-1, with a weak D call TRBD1 (5 bases). CDR1 is SGDLS, CDR2 YYNGEE, per germline. Trimming removed 0 bases from V and 11 bases from J, with 17 bases in between. The length of the CDR3 is 14 residues. The CDR3 sequence is CASSVGVGAEGAFF. DNA for the CDR3: TGTGCCAGCAGCGTAGGGGTCGGGGCGGAAGGGGCTTTCTTT.

CDR3: CASHGNTIYF. In DNA, the CDR3 is TGTGCCAGCCATGGAAACACCATATATTTT. This rearrangement joins TRBV28 to TRBJ1-3, with D hard to call. CDR1 is MDHEN, CDR2 SYDVKM, per germline. CDR3 length equals 10 residues. V lost 8 bases to trimming and J lost 3 bases, with 2 bases between them.

The chain carries TRBV7-2 and TRBJ1-2, with TRBD1 matching over 10 bases. The CDR3 has 14 amino acids. J gave up 3 bases and V 6 bases, and 4 bases lay outside the gene matches. Per the germline V gene, CDR1 is SGHTA and CDR2 is FQGNSA. The CDR3 protein is CASRTGGADYGYTF. As DNA, the CDR3 is TGTGCCAGCAGGACAGGGGGCGCCGACTATGGCTACACCTTC.

The J gene is TRBJ1-6, the V gene TRBV6-1; D uncertain. CDR3 length: 12 residues. From germline, CDR1 is MNHNS and CDR2 SASEGT. Trimming cost V 3 bases and J 11 bases, with 8 bases left between them. The DNA of the CDR3 is TGTGCCAGCAGTGAGACGGTTCCACCCCTCCACTTT. Translated: CASSETVPPLHF.

The chain is built from TRBV3-1 and TRBJ1-1, with no clear D. Per the germline V gene, CDR1 is LGHDT and CDR2 is YNNKEL (reference sequence). The CDR3 has 14 amino acids. Between the trimmed V and J ends, which lost 1 base and 5 bases, there was a span of 11 bases. The CDR3 nucleotides read TGTGCCAGCAGCCAAGGGCGGTACGGTACTGAAGCTTTCTTT. Its translation: CASSQGRYGTEAFF.

The chain is built from TRBV5-1 and TRBJ2-1; 12 bases map to TRBD2. From germline, CDR1 is SGHRS and CDR2 YFSETQ. The CDR3 extends over 15 amino acids. J gave up 9 bases and V 7 bases, and 11 bases lay outside the gene matches. The CDR3 sequence is CASRETLAGGGEQFF. DNA for the CDR3: TGCGCCAGCCGAGAAACACTAGCGGGAGGTGGTGAGCAGTTCTTC.

This sequence joins TRBV7-9 and TRBJ2-1; no reliable D call. The V and J ends lost 2 bases and 7 bases respectively, with 6 bases between them. Per germline, CDR1 SEHNR and CDR2 FQNEAQ (reference sequence). CDR3 length equals 12 residues. CDR3 nucleotides: TGTGCCAGCAGCTTACTCCGGAATGAGCAGTTCTTC. This sequence encodes CASSLLRNEQFF.

The genes are TRBV20-1 and TRBJ2-7; D not certain. CDR3 length: 14 amino acids. Germline V gene sequence: CDR1 DFQATT, CDR2 SNEGSKA (reference sequence). V dropped 6 bases and J dropped 0 bases, with 15 bases sitting between them. The CDR3 DNA follows: TGCAGTGCCGGCACCGCACTGAGCTCCTACGAGCAGTACTTC. Protein: CSAGTALSSYEQYF.

V gene TRBV29-1 combines with J gene TRBJ2-1, with 7 bases lining up with TRBD1. The J segment lost 7 bases and the V segment lost 7 bases, leaving 10 bases of the junction unmatched. This CDR3 comprises 13 residues. Germline CDR1 reads SQVTM; CDR2 reads ANQGSEA. The CDR3: CSAGGQAWNEQFF. The CDR3 region has the DNA TGCAGCGCCGGAGGACAGGCGTGGAATGAGCAGTTCTTC.

This chain connects TRBV23-1 to TRBJ2-7; D possibly corresponds to TRBD2 (5 bases). TRBV23-1 is an open reading frame, and its role is uncertain. The CDR3 is 14 residues long. The V end lost 0 bases, the J end lost 5 bases, and 11 bases lay between the germline ends. The CDR3 DNA sequence: TGCGCCAGCAGTCAATCGCGGGTTAACAACGAGCAGTACGTC. It specifies CASSQSRVNNEQYV.